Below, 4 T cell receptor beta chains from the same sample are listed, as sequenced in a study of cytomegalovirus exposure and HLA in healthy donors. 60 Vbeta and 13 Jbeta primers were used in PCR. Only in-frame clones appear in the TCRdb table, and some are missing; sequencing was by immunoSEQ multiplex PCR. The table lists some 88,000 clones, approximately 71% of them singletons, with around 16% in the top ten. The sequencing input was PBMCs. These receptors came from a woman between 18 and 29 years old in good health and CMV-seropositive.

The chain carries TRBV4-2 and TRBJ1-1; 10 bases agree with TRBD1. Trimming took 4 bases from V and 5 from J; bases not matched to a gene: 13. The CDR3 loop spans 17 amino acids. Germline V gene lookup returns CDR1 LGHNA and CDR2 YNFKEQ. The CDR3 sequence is CASSPHGTGARRTEAFF. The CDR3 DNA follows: TGTGCCAGCAGCCCCCATGGGACAGGGGCGAGGAGGACTGAAGCTTTCTTT.

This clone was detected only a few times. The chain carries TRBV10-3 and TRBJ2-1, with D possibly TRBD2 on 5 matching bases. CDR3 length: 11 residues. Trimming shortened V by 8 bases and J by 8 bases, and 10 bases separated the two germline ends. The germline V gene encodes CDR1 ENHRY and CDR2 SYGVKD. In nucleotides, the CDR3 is TGTGCCATCGGAGACGGGGATGAGCAGTTCTTC. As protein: CAIGDGDEQFF.

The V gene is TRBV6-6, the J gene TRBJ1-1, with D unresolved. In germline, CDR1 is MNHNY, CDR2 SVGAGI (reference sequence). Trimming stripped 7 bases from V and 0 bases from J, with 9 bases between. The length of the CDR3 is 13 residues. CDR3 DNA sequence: TGTGCCAGCACGGAGGGCATGAACACTGAAGCTTTCTTT. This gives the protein CASTEGMNTEAFF.

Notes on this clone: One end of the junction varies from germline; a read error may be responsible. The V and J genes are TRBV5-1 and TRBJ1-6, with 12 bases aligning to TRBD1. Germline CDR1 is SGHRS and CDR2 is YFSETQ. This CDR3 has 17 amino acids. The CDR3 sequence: CASSLSGTGGANSALHF. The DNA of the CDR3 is TGCGCCAGCAGCTTATCCGGGACAGGGGGCGCGAATTCAGCCCTCCACTTT.